A selection of T cell receptor beta chains follows, all from one sample in a study of Ad26.COV2.S vaccination and SARS-CoV-2 variants. The method was immunoSEQ multiplex PCR; TCRdb's version includes in-frame clones alone and lacks a portion of them. The sample has around 300,000 clones; about 89% are singletons. Sequencing used peripheral blood, obtained in a trial of Ad26.COV2.S vaccine versus placebo. The receptors here all came from a person between 18 and 59 years old who received the Ad26.COV2.S COVID-19 vaccine or a placebo. Each CDR3 is given with its conserved first and last residue. A D gene is named only where the DNA matches it firmly. A row's size may be missing; if present it is once, few, many or a size class.

TRBJ2-7,-,TRBV27,-,TGTGCCAGCAGTTTAGGGCAGGGGAGAAACTACGAGCAGTACTTC,CASSLGQGRNYEQYF
TRBJ2-3,-,TRBV6-5,-,TGTGCCAGCAGTTACTCGGGGGGTGGAGATACGCAGTATTTT,CASSYSGGGDTQYF
TRBJ1-4,-,TRBV28,-,TGTGCCAGCAGAAGTGGGGGAGAAAAACTGTTTTTT,CASRSGGEKLFF
TRBJ2-3,TRBD2,TRBV30,-,TGTGCCTGGAGTGTGGCAGGGGGCGTGCTAGCGGGAGCTTCAGATACGCAGTATTTT,CAWSVAGGVLAGASDTQYF
TRBJ1-1,-,TRBV28,-,TGTGCCAGCAGTTTACTAAGGTTGAACACTGAAGCTTTCTTT,CASSLLRLNTEAFF
TRBJ2-1,TRBD2,TRBV3-1/TRBV3-2,-,TGTGCCAGCAGCCAAGGCGGGAGTCAGAATGAGCAGTTCTTC,CASSQGGSQNEQFF
TRBJ1-1,-,TRBV2,-,TGTGCCAGCAGTGAAGACGGCGTTGAAACCACTGAAGCTTTCTTT,CASSEDGVETTEAFF
TRBJ2-7,-,TRBV7-9,-,TGTGCCAGCAGCTACCCGGACAGCTACGAGCAGTACTTC,CASSYPDSYEQYF
TRBJ2-7,TRBD1,TRBV30,few,TGTGCCTGGGGAGGACAGGGCGGTTTACAGTACTTC,CAWGGQGGLQYF
TRBJ2-1,TRBD2,TRBV2,-,TGTGCCAGCCAACCCCCGGGGGGGGGCTACAATGAGCAGTTCTTC,CASQPPGGGYNEQFF
TRBJ2-1,-,TRBV13,-,TGTGCCAGCAGCGGGGGGTCAACATACAATGAGCAGTTCTTC,CASSGGSTYNEQFF
TRBJ2-3,-,TRBV7-9,-,TGTGCCAGCAGCCTTTGGACTGCCCGCCGCGGAGATACGCAGTATTTT,CASSLWTARRGDTQYF
TRBJ1-2,TRBD1,TRBV19,few,TGTGCCAGTAGTCCATGGTGGGACAGGGAATTCTATGGCTACACCTTC,CASSPWWDREFYGYTF
TRBJ1-1,-,TRBV29-1,-,TGCAGCGTTGAATCCGGCAGGGCAACTTTCTTT,CSVESGRATFF
TRBJ2-5,TRBD2,TRBV6-1,-,TGTGCCAGCAGTGAAGCGCATAGCGGGGGGGCCCAAGAGACCCAGTACTTC,CASSEAHSGGAQETQYF
TRBJ2-7,TRBD1,TRBV5-1,once,TGCGCCAGCAGCTTAACCCCGGGACAGGAGATCTACGAGCAGTACTTC,CASSLTPGQEIYEQYF
TRBJ2-2,-,TRBV7-8,-,TGTGCCAGCTGCCCGGGGGCGTCCGGGGAGCTGTTTTTT,CASCPGASGELFF
TRBJ2-2,TRBD1,TRBV29-1,once,TGCAGCGTTGCCCGGGGGACAGGAAACACCGGGGAGCTGTTTTTT,CSVARGTGNTGELFF
TRBJ1-1,-,TRBV11-3,-,TGTGCCAGCAGCTCCCACGGGACGGAGGCTTTCTTT,CASSSHGTEAFF
TRBJ2-7,TRBD1,TRBV29-1,-,TGCAGCGCCGGGACAGGGGCGGGTGGCTACGAGCAGTACTTC,CSAGTGAGGYEQYF
TRBJ2-3,TRBD2,TRBV11-2,-,TGTGCCAGCAGCCTACAGAGAGCGGGGGGGCGACTCTTTACGCAGTATTTT,CASSLQRAGGRLFTQYF
TRBJ2-1,-,TRBV5-5,-,TGTGCCAGCAGCTTGGAAAGCTACAATGAGCAGTTCTTC,CASSLESYNEQFF